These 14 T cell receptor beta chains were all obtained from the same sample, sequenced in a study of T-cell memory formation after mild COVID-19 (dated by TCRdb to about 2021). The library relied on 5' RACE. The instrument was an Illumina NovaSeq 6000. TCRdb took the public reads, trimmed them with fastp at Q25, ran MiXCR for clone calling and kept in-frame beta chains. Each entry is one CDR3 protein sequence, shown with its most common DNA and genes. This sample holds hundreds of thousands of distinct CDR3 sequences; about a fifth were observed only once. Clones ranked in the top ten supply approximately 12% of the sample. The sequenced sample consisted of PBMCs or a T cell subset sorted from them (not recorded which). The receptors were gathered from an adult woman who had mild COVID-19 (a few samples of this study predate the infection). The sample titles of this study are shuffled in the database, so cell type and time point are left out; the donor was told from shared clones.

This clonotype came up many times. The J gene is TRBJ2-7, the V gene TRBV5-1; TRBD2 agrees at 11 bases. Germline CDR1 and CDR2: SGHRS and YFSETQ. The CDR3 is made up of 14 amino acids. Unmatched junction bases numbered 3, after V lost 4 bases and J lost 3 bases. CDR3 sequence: CASSTSGGNYEQYF. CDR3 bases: TGCGCCAGCAGCACTAGCGGGGGAAACTACGAGCAGTACTTC.

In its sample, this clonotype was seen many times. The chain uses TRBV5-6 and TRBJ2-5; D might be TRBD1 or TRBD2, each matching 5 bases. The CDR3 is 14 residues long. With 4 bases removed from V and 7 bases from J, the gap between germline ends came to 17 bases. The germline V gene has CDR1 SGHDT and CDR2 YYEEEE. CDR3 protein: CASSPGTRLGTQYF. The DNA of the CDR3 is TGTGCCAGCAGCCCTGGGACGCGGTTAGGGACCCAGTACTTC. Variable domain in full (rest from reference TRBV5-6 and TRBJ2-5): DAGVTQSPTHLIKTRGQQVTLRCSPKSGHDTVSWYQQALGQGPQFIFQYYEEEERQRGNFPDRFSGHQFPNYSSELNVNALLLGDSALYLCASSPGTRLGTQYFGPGTRLLVL.

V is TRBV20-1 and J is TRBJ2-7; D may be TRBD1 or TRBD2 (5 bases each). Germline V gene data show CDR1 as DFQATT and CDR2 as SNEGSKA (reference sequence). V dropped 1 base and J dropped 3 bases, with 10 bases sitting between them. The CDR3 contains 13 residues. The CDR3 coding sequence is TGCAGTGCTAGAGGGTGGGGGATCTACGAGCAGTACTTC. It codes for CSARGWGIYEQYF.

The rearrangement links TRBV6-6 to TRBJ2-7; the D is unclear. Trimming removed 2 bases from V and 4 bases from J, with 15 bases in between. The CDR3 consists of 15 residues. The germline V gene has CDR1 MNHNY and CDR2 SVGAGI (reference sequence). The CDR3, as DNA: TGTGCCAGCAGTTACCTCGGTGGGGAAACGTACGAGCAGTACTTC. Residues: CASSYLGGETYEQYF.

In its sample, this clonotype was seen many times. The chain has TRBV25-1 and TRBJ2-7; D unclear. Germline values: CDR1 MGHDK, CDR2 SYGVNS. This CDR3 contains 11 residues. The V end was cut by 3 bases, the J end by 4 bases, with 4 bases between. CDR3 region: CASSDGYEQYF. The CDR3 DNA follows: TGTGCCAGCAGTGACGGTTACGAGCAGTACTTC.

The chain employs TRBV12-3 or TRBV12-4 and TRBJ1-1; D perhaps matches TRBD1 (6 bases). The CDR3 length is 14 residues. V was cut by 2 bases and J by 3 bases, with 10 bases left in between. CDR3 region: CASSLFEGDTEAFF. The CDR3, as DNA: TGTGCCAGCAGTTTATTTGAGGGGGACACTGAAGCTTTCTTT.

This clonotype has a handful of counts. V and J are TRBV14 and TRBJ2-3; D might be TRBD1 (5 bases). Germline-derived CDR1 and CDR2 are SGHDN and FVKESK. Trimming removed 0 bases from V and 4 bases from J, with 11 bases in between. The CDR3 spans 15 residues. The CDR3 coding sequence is TGTGCCAGCAGCCAAGATGCAGGGATCTCAGATACGCAGTATTTT. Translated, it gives CASSQDAGISDTQYF.

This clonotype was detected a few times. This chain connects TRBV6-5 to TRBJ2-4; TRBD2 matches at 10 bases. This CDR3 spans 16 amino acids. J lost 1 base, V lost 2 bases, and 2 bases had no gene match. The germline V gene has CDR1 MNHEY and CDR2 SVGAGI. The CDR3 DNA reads TGTGCCAGCAGTTACCTAGCGGGAGTTGCCAAAAACATTCAGTACTTC. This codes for CASSYLAGVAKNIQYF.

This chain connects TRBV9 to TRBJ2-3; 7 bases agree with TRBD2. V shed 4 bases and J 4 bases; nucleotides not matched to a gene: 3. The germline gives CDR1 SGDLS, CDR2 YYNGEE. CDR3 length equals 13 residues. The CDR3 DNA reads TGTGCCAGCAGCTCTAGCGGATCAGATACGCAGTATTTT. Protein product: CASSSSGSDTQYF.

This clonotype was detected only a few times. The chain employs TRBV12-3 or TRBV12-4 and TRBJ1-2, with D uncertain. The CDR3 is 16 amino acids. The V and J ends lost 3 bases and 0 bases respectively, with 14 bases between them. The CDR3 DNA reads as TGTGCCAGCAGTTTTAGCGTGAGAAAGACTAACTATGGCTACACCTTC. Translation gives CASSFSVRKTNYGYTF.

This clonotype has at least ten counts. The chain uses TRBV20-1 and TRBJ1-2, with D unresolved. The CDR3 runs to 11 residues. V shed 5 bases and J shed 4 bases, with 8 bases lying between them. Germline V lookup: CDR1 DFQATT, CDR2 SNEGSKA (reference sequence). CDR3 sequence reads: CSAQSLYGYTF. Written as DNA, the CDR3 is TGCAGTGCTCAGAGCCTCTATGGCTACACCTTC.

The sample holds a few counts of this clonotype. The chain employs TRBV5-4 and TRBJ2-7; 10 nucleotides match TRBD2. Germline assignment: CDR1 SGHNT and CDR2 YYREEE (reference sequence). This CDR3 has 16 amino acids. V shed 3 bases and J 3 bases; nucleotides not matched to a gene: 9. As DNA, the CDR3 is TGTGCCAGCAGCTCGGGAAGCGGGAGGGCCATCTACGAGCAGTACTTC. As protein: CASSSGSGRAIYEQYF.

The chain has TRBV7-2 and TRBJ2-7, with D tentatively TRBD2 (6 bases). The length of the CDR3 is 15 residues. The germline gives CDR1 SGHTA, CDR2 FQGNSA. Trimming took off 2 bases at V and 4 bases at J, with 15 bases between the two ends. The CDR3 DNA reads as TGTGCCAGCAGCTTATATGCGGGAACAGGATACGAGCAGTACTTC. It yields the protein CASSLYAGTGYEQYF. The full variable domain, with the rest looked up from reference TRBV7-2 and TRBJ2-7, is GAGVSQSPSNKVTEKGKDVELRCDPISGHTALYWYRQSLGQGLEFLIYFQGNSAPDKSGLPSDRFSAERTGGSVSTLTIQRTQQEDSAVYLCASSLYAGTGYEQYFGPGTRLTVT.

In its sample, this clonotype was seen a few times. The CDR3 sequence: CSAYLTGMREQYF. CDR3 coding DNA: TGCAGCGCCTACTTAACAGGGATGCGCGAGCAGTACTTC. This chain uses TRBV29-1 with TRBJ2-7, with a possible D match to TRBD1 (6 bases). V was trimmed by 7 bases and J by 6 bases, leaving 19 bases between them. This CDR3 has 13 amino acids. CDR1 and CDR2 from the germline V gene are SQVTM and ANQGSEA.